The present T cell receptor (beta chain) was sequenced within a study of OX40 agonist ivuxolimab in advanced cancers. Looking at the study overall: 30% to 40% of patients had received prior checkpoint inhibitor therapy.

TCRdb's copy holds only in-frame clones and misses some; the assay was immunoSEQ multiplex PCR. The sample lists approximately 120,000 clones, roughly 92% seen once, with 0.8% to 1% in the top ten. V lost 0 bases to trimming and J lost 0 bases, with 9 bases between them. This CDR3 region has 16 residues. Germline lookup yields CDR1 KGHSH and CDR2 LQKENI. The chain carries TRBV18 and TRBJ1-5; D gene unclear. This clonotype was sampled from an adult with an advanced solid tumor such as melanoma, head and neck, liver or kidney cancer. The sequenced sample was CD4+ or CD8+ T cells sorted from blood, obtained in a trial of the OX40 agonist ivuxolimab. This chain's CDR3 is CASSPPGQLSNQPQHF. The CDR3, as DNA: TGTGCCAGCTCACCACCGGGCCAACTTAGCAATCAGCCCCAGCATTTT.